This TCR beta chain was observed in a study of blood T cell repertoires in COVID-19 (dated by TCRdb to between 2020 and 2021). Some background on the complete study: Collaborator samples came from the United States, Italy and Spain and covered acute and convalescent phases of COVID-19. The sample metadata nearly always contained a de-identified subject ID, COVID-19 status, age in years and sex. The samples were drawn from two sources: the first 160 participants of the ongoing ImmuneRACE study, and 950 to 1,500 subjects contributed by 6 global collaborators. Where available, HLA class I and class II types were taken from metadata supplied by the sample provider and were not determined by assay-based typing. The prospective study material was composed of cDNA or gDNA derived from T cells, B-cell-depleted T cells, or PBMCs. The dataset comprised deeply sampled blood TCRbeta repertoires from subjects exposed to, actively infected with, or recovered from COVID-19. The repertoires were made available in a free public database intended to serve as a resource for research on the immune response to SARS-CoV-2.

One collaborating source in Seattle enrolled patients while the patients were actively infected and followed the patients over time throughout the course of disease. Whole blood was collected in K2EDTA tubes by collaborating institutions according to the institutions' own protocols. For TCRbeta analysis, collaborator samples were shipped as frozen whole blood, as isolated PBMCs, or as DNA extracted from either sample type. Counted from cysteine to phenylalanine, this CDR3 has 13 amino acids. CDR3 DNA is the only sequence kept; it has 39 bases, read in frame from the first base. A distance of 11 bases separates the germline ends of V and J, which lose 5 bases and 7 bases respectively. The germline V gene gives CDR1 as SGHVS and CDR2 as FNYEAQ. The paper's findings and limits, for the study overall: How much clinical and demographic metadata was included differed by source and by participant, and the metadata was provided uncurated.

TCRbeta CDR3 regions were amplified from genomic DNA using the immunoSEQ Assay, a bias-controlled multiplex PCR. Per the original workflow: The number of nucleated cells in each sample was estimated by amplification of reference gene primers within the assay. Sequence reads were collapsed and filtered to measure the absolute abundance of every unique TCRbeta CDR3 rearrangement. Productive Simpson clonality was computed per sample as the square root of Simpson's diversity index over productive rearrangements. TCRdb took over this immuneACCESS table, retaining in-frame rearrangements with V and J assigned. Such tables are incomplete; in checked studies, under half of the missing clones stem from an unresolved V gene, and the remainder is unexplained. V and J calls and clone size follow that table, whereas D and trimming were derived from the DNA. For this sample the table gives fewer than 600,000 clones, of which 89% were detected only once. The ten largest clones add up to around 0.9% of the sample.

This clone appeared a single time. It has no known antigen specificity. No base qualities exist here, and no much larger clone lies one base off it. The chain links TRBV7-6 with TRBJ2-2, and perhaps TRBD2 as D gene, on 5 matching bases. This TCR was recovered from a man younger than 35 with COVID-19, enrolled during active disease. Input material: peripheral blood. The CDR3 sequence is CASSLAEGGELFF. The DNA sequence is given as TGTGCCAGCAGCCTCGCAGAGGGCGGGGAGCTGTTTTTT.